Below, 25 T cell receptor beta chains from the same sample are listed, as sequenced in a study of siplizumab effects on memory and regulatory T cells. Generated by immunoSEQ multiplex PCR, the TCRdb table keeps only in-frame clones and is missing some. The sample carries about 99,000 clones, over 90% recorded once. Sequenced sample: Tregs sorted from blood. These receptors were collected from a human donor in good health.

In nucleotides, the CDR3 is TGCAGTGCTAGACAAGACACTGAAGCTTTCTTT. Translation: CSARQDTEAFF. The gene calls are TRBV20-1 and TRBJ1-1; D not resolved. There are 11 residues in the CDR3. Trimming cost V 2 bases and J 3 bases, with 4 bases left between them. Germline-derived CDR1 and CDR2 are DFQATT and SNEGSKA (reference sequence).

CDR3 nucleotide sequence: TGTGCCAGCAGTTTATCACTAGCGGGAGGGTTGGGGGCCAACGTCCTGACTTTC. Residues: CASSLSLAGGLGANVLTF. The chain links TRBV27 to TRBJ2-6; 13 positions agree with TRBD2. V dropped 0 bases and J dropped 4; count of bases not matched to a gene: 3. The CDR3 extends over 18 amino acids. CDR1 and CDR2 from the germline V gene are MNHEY and SMNVEV (reference sequence). Full variable domain (outside the CDR3, taken from reference TRBV27 and TRBJ2-6): EAQVTQNPRYLITVTGKKLTVTCSQNMNHEYMSWYRQDPGLGLRQIYYSMNVEVTDKGDVPEGYKVSRKEKRNFPLILESPSPNQTSLYFCASSLSLAGGLGANVLTFGAGSRLTVL.

Notes on this clone: The identical CDR3 is also encoded by other nucleotide sequences in the sample. This chain uses TRBV2 with TRBJ1-1; D is unresolved. The CDR3 consists of 13 residues. V was cut by 3 bases and J by 5 bases, with 10 bases left in between. Germline V lookup: CDR1 SNHLY, CDR2 FYNNEI. Here the CDR3 DNA reads TGTGCCAGCAGTGATGGCCAGAGGACTGAAGCTTTCTTT. Amino acid sequence: CASSDGQRTEAFF.

This clone was picked up a small number of times. This chain connects TRBV18 to TRBJ1-1; D remains ambiguous. Looked up from germline, CDR1 is KGHSH and CDR2 is LQKENI. The CDR3 runs to 15 residues. Trimming took off 0 bases at V and 1 base at J, with 9 bases between the two ends. CDR3 residues: CASSPPQTPNTEAFF. CDR3 coding DNA: TGTGCCAGCTCACCACCTCAGACACCGAACACTGAAGCTTTCTTT.

The rearrangement uses TRBV7-9 and TRBJ2-5; unclear D gene. Trimming removed 5 bases at V and 5 bases at J, with 9 bases between. Germline CDR1 and CDR2: SEHNR and FQNEAQ (reference sequence). The CDR3 length is 12 residues. For the CDR3, the DNA is TGTGCCAGCAGCACGCTCCAGGAGACCCAGTACTTC. It codes for CASSTLQETQYF. The variable domain in full, with the rest retrieved from reference TRBV7-9 and TRBJ2-5, is DTGVSQNPRHKITKRGQNVTFRCDPISEHNRLYWYRQTLGQGPEFLTYFQNEAQLEKSRLLSDRFSAERPKGSFSTLEIQRTEQGDSAMYLCASSTLQETQYFGPGTRLLVL.

The gene calls are TRBV6-5 and TRBJ1-3; D possibly corresponds to TRBD1 (6 bases). Trimming stripped 4 bases from V and 3 bases from J, with 13 bases between. CDR3 length: 15 amino acids. CDR1 is MNHEY and CDR2 is SVGAGI in the germline V gene. As DNA, the CDR3 is TGTGCCAGCAGTTCCCGGGGGCGAAGTGGAAACACCATATATTTT. Protein: CASSSRGRSGNTIYF.

The chain links TRBV7-8 to TRBJ1-5; D is unclear. CDR1 and CDR2 from the germline V gene are SGHVS and FQNEAQ. With 1 base removed from V and 4 bases from J, the gap between germline ends came to 8 bases. The CDR3 runs to 14 residues. CDR3 coding DNA: TGTGCCAGCAGCTTAGGACGAGTTAATCAGCCCCAGCATTTT. Its translation is CASSLGRVNQPQHF.

This chain uses TRBV6-6 with TRBJ1-1, with D possibly TRBD1 on 5 matching bases. This CDR3 is built from 14 residues. V was shortened by 5 bases and J by 1 base, with 11 bases between the two germline ends. CDR1 is MNHNY and CDR2 is SVGAGI in the germline V gene (reference sequence). CDR3 nucleotide sequence: TGTGCCAGCAGTGGCCGACAGCCGAACACTGAAGCTTTCTTT. Translating it yields CASSGRQPNTEAFF.

The chain couples TRBV6-5 to TRBJ1-1; maybe TRBD1 (6 bases). V was clipped by 3 bases and J by 4 bases, with 12 bases between them. The length of the CDR3 is 14 residues. Germline V gene lookup returns CDR1 MNHEY and CDR2 SVGAGI. The CDR3 region has the DNA TGTGCCAGCAGTTATCAGGGCAGGGGCACTGAAGCTTTCTTT. Translated: CASSYQGRGTEAFF.

This clone was seen only once. The V gene is TRBV5-1, the J gene TRBJ2-6; D gene uncertain. The V end lost 4 bases, the J end lost 0 bases, and 8 bases lay between the germline ends. CDR1 is SGHRS and CDR2 is YFSETQ in the germline V gene. The CDR3 length is 15 residues. CDR3 nucleotide sequence: TGCGCCAGCAGCCAGACGACCTCTGGGGCCAACGTCCTGACTTTC. Protein product: CASSQTTSGANVLTF. Full variable domain (remainder filled in from reference TRBV5-1 and TRBJ2-6): KAGVTQTPRYLIKTRGQQVTLSCSPISGHRSVSWYQQTPGQGLQFLFEYFSETQRNKGNFPGRFSGRQFSNSRSEMNVSTLELGDSALYLCASSQTTSGANVLTFGAGSRLTVL.

This rearrangement joins TRBV2 to TRBJ1-2, with 10 bases identical to TRBD1. The V segment lost 5 bases and the J segment 4 bases; nucleotides outside the gene matches: 7. Germline V gene data show CDR1 as SNHLY and CDR2 as FYNNEI. The CDR3 totals 15 residues. The CDR3 DNA is TGTGCCAGCAGTCGACAGGGGGCACTCGGCTATGGCTACACCTTC. It yields the protein CASSRQGALGYGYTF. Based on the CDR3 plus reference TRBV2 and TRBJ1-2, the full variable domain is EPEVTQTPSHQVTQMGQEVILRCVPISNHLYFYWYRQILGQKVEFLVSFYNNEISEKSEIFDDQFSVERPDGSNFTLKIRSTKLEDSAMYFCASSRQGALGYGYTFGSGTRLTVV.

The chain carries TRBV10-3 and TRBJ1-6; D ambiguous. The germline V gene encodes CDR1 ENHRY and CDR2 SYGVKD. This CDR3 is built from 13 residues. Trimming removed 4 bases at V and 8 bases at J, with 9 bases between. The CDR3 DNA reads as TGTGCCATCAGTGCCGTAAATGATTCACCCCTCCACTTT. As protein: CAISAVNDSPLHF.

CDR3 sequence: CASSPPYRGPQETQYF. CDR3 in DNA: TGTGCCAGCTCACCACCTTACAGGGGGCCCCAAGAGACCCAGTACTTC. The chain employs TRBV18 and TRBJ2-5; TRBD1 matches at 9 bases. J gave up 1 base and V 0 bases, and 3 bases lay outside the gene matches. This CDR3 has 16 residues. From germline, CDR1 is KGHSH and CDR2 LQKENI.

The chain is built from TRBV6-5 and TRBJ1-1; D uncertain. This CDR3 has 13 amino acids. V was trimmed by 6 bases and J by 1 base, leaving 9 bases between them. Per germline, CDR1 MNHEY and CDR2 SVGAGI. The CDR3 loop is CASSRGPNTEAFF. The DNA of the CDR3 is TGTGCCAGCAGCCGCGGACCGAACACTGAAGCTTTCTTT.

The chain couples TRBV18 to TRBJ2-5; 9 bases agree with TRBD1. The CDR3 extends over 16 amino acids. Unmatched junction bases numbered 6, after V lost 4 bases and J lost 0 bases. Germline values: CDR1 KGHSH, CDR2 LQKENI. The CDR3 DNA sequence: TGTGCCAGCTCACGACGGGACAGGGTGTACCAAGAGACCCAGTACTTC. Protein sequence: CASSRRDRVYQETQYF.

The chain carries TRBV30 and TRBJ2-5; TRBD2 matches 10 bases. V shed 3 bases, J shed 8 bases, and the junction held 9 bases outside the gene matches. Germline lookup yields CDR1 GTSNPN and CDR2 SVGIG (reference sequence). The CDR3 loop spans 14 amino acids. Here the CDR3 reads CAWSLLAGVNTQYF. The CDR3 DNA is TGTGCCTGGAGCCTCCTAGCGGGAGTGAATACCCAGTACTTC. Variable domain in full (rest from reference TRBV30 and TRBJ2-5): SQTIHQWPATLVQPVGSPLSLECTVEGTSNPNLYWYRQAAGRGLQLLFYSVGIGQISSEVPQNLSASRPQDRQFILSSKKLLLSDSGFYLCAWSLLAGVNTQYFGPGTRLLVL.

The gene calls are TRBV9 and TRBJ2-7, with TRBD2 as a possible D gene (5 bases). The CDR3 has 15 residues. V was trimmed by 0 bases and J by 2 bases, leaving 12 bases between them. The germline V gene has CDR1 SGDLS and CDR2 YYNGEE. CDR3: CASSVAAEATYEQYF. The CDR3 nucleotides are TGTGCCAGCAGCGTAGCAGCGGAAGCTACCTACGAGCAGTACTTC.

The chain recombines TRBV11-3 with TRBJ2-3, with 7 bases that match TRBD2. Germline lookup yields CDR1 SGHNT and CDR2 YENEEA. V trimming: 3 bases; J trimming: 0 bases; junction bases outside the gene matches: 3. There are 15 residues in the CDR3. The CDR3 coding sequence is TGTGCCAGCAGCTTGGGGGGGAAGAGCACAGATACGCAGTATTTT. It yields the protein CASSLGGKSTDTQYF.

J is TRBJ1-2 and V is TRBV7-2, with 7 bases aligning to TRBD1. Germline V lookup: CDR1 SGHTA, CDR2 FQGNSA. The CDR3 has 15 residues. Trimming removed 4 bases from V and 5 bases from J; junction bases left unmatched: 10. In DNA form, the CDR3 reads TGTGCCAGCAGCTCAGTACAGGGGAGGAATTATGGCTACACCTTC. It codes for CASSSVQGRNYGYTF.

The V call is TRBV11-2, the J call TRBJ2-5, with 11 bases aligning to TRBD2. J was trimmed by 2 bases and V by 4 bases; bases with no gene match: 6. The CDR3 loop spans 16 amino acids. Per the germline V gene, CDR1 is SGHAT and CDR2 is FQNNGV. The CDR3 DNA reads as TGTGCCAGCAGCTCTGCCCGACTAGCGGGGCAAGAGACCCAGTACTTC. As protein: CASSSARLAGQETQYF.

CDR3 DNA sequence: TGTGCCAGCAGCCGCAACGCTTTACTAGCGGGGGAGAACACCGGGGAGCTGTTTTTT. Amino acids: CASSRNALLAGENTGELFF. J is TRBJ2-2 and V is TRBV11-2; 11 bases match TRBD2. CDR1 is SGHAT and CDR2 is FQNNGV in the germline V gene. V lost 5 bases to trimming and J lost 1 base; unmatched junction nucleotides: 12. This CDR3 contains 19 residues.

The chain is built from TRBV7-8 and TRBJ2-7, with 8 positions matching TRBD1. V lost 3 bases to trimming and J lost 3 bases; unmatched junction nucleotides: 4. Looked up from germline, CDR1 is SGHVS and CDR2 is FQNEAQ. CDR3 length: 14 amino acids. CDR3 amino acids: CASSLGQVIYEQYF. The CDR3 bases are TGTGCCAGCAGCTTGGGACAGGTTATCTACGAGCAGTACTTC. Based on the CDR3 plus reference TRBV7-8 and TRBJ2-7, the full variable domain is GAGVSQSPRYKVAKRGQDVALRCDPISGHVSLFWYQQALGQGPEFLTYFQNEAQLDKSGLPSDRFFAERPEGSVSTLKIQRTQQEDSAVYLCASSLGQVIYEQYFGPGTRLTVT.

This clone was counted a few times. The rearrangement joins TRBV19 to TRBJ1-5; D unresolved. The CDR3 runs to 15 residues. Germline V gives CDR1 LNHDA, CDR2 SQIVND (reference sequence). V gave up 5 bases and J gave up 1 base, with 12 bases separating them. The CDR3 bases are TGTGCCAGTAGTCCTACCCTGGGAAGCAATCAGCCCCAGCATTTT. This gives the protein CASSPTLGSNQPQHF.

The chain joins TRBV27 to TRBJ1-1; 7 nucleotides line up with TRBD1. The CDR3 sequence is 13 residues long. Germline trimming cut 3 bases from V and 8 bases from J; bases unmatched to any gene: 6. The germline gives CDR1 MNHEY, CDR2 SMNVEV (reference sequence). Here the CDR3 DNA reads TGTGCCAGCAGTTTCAACCAGGGGGGGGAAGCTTTCTTT. Translation gives CASSFNQGGEAFF.

This clone has only one observation. The rearrangement uses TRBV9 and TRBJ2-5, with D possibly called TRBD1 or TRBD2 (5 bases each). V shed 3 bases and J shed 7 bases, with 22 bases lying between them. The CDR3 spans 16 residues. Germline CDR1 is SGDLS and CDR2 is YYNGEE. CDR3 DNA: TGTGCCAGCAGCGCAAGTGCAGGGACCGGGGTGGGGACCCAGTACTTC. Amino acid sequence: CASSASAGTGVGTQYF.